By share, the clone carrying this T cell receptor beta chain counts as medium-sized. RNA was extracted from bulk tissue without any cell sorting. More than 3 cm separated this lung sample from the edge of the tumor. The sample belongs to a study of tumor and adjacent non-tumor tissue in lung cancer. For the study at large: Aged about 31 to 76 years, patients included roughly 10 men and a handful of women with stage I to III disease.

Three rounds of nested PCR, following a modified ARM-PCR protocol, produced the TCRbeta library. TCRdb reanalysed the multiplex PCR reads using MiXCR and keeps one entry per CDR3 protein. The table shows 35,000 to 55,000 distinct CDR3 sequences, with 60% occurring only once. The sequenced sample was distant non-tumor lung tissue. This clonotype was sampled from a man in his forties or fifties with non-small cell lung cancer.

CDR3 sequence (DNA): TGCGCCAGCAGCGGGGATCTTGAGCAGTTCTTC. It codes for CASSGDLEQFF. The chain joins TRBV5-1 to TRBJ2-1; D remains unclear. Germline V lookup: CDR1 SGHRS, CDR2 YFSETQ. The CDR3 sequence is 11 residues long. Trimming left V 4 bases short and J 9 bases short, with 8 bases between.